This is a list of T cell receptor beta chains from one sample in a study of T-cell reconstitution after alpha-beta-depleted transplantation in children. Via MiXCR, TCRdb re-called the PCR reads, giving one row per CDR3 protein. The repertoire consists of 250,000 to 300,000 distinct CDR3 sequences, with less than 9.5% occurring once and the leading ten covering approximately 8.6%. Here the sequenced sample was peripheral blood, taken 360 days after TCRalphabeta/CD19-depleted stem cell transplant. The receptors were gathered from a female patient aged 2 to 10 who had a stem cell transplant for Fanconi anemia, so the T cells may come from the graft donor. CDR3s include the opening cysteine and the closing phenylalanine or tryptophan. D genes are given only for firm matches. Clone size is not always given. Where it is, it says once, few, many or a class for expanded clones.

j_call: TRBJ2-7
cdr3_length: 15
clone_size: NA
v_call: TRBV7-3
d_call: TRBD2
cdr3_nt: TGTGCCAGCAGCTTTTCGGGGGGTGGGGGCTACGAGCAGTACTTC
cdr3_aa: CASSFSGGGGYEQYF

j_call: TRBJ2-4
cdr3_length: 14
clone_size: many
v_call: TRBV9
d_call: TRBD1
cdr3_nt: TGTGCCAGCAGCCCAGGCGGACAGGGGAGCATTCAGTACTTC
cdr3_aa: CASSPGGQGSIQYF

j_call: TRBJ1-1
cdr3_length: 14
clone_size: many
v_call: TRBV6-2/TRBV6-3
d_call: NA
cdr3_nt: TGTGCCAGCGAAAGGCAGCTAGGGGGGACTGAAGCTTTCTTT
cdr3_aa: CASERQLGGTEAFF

j_call: TRBJ2-7
cdr3_length: 14
clone_size: NA
v_call: TRBV5-1
d_call: TRBD1
cdr3_nt: TGCGCCAGCAGCGGGGGACAGGGACGCGACGAGCAGTACTTC
cdr3_aa: CASSGGQGRDEQYF

j_call: TRBJ2-5
cdr3_length: 17
clone_size: many
v_call: TRBV2
d_call: NA
cdr3_nt: TGTGCCAGCAAGAAAAGGGGGGGAGCTTTTATCCAAGAGACCCAGTACTTC
cdr3_aa: CASKKRGGAFIQETQYF

j_call: TRBJ1-6
cdr3_length: 16
clone_size: few
v_call: TRBV20-1
d_call: TRBD1
cdr3_nt: TGCAGTGCCCCCCCGACAGGGCTCTCCTATAATTCACCCCTCCACTTT
cdr3_aa: CSAPPTGLSYNSPLHF

j_call: TRBJ2-7
cdr3_length: 15
clone_size: many
v_call: TRBV5-6
d_call: TRBD1
cdr3_nt: TGTGCCAGCAGTCATACCGGGACAGGGCACTACGAGCAGTACTTC
cdr3_aa: CASSHTGTGHYEQYF

j_call: TRBJ1-1
cdr3_length: 16
clone_size: few
v_call: TRBV5-5
d_call: NA
cdr3_nt: TGTGCCAGCAGCTTGGCCGGGACGCAGGGGAACACTGAAGCTTTCTTT
cdr3_aa: CASSLAGTQGNTEAFF

j_call: TRBJ2-7
cdr3_length: 15
clone_size: many
v_call: TRBV5-1
d_call: TRBD1
cdr3_nt: TGCGCCAGCAGCTCCAGACAGGGAACCCCCTACGAGCAGTACTTC
cdr3_aa: CASSSRQGTPYEQYF

j_call: TRBJ2-3
cdr3_length: 15
clone_size: few
v_call: TRBV20-1
d_call: TRBD2
cdr3_nt: TGCAGTGCTACCGGGACTAGCGGGGTGGCAGATACGCAGTATTTT
cdr3_aa: CSATGTSGVADTQYF

j_call: TRBJ2-1
cdr3_length: 14
clone_size: NA
v_call: TRBV11-1
d_call: NA
cdr3_nt: TGTTCCAGCAGCTTAGGGAGCTCCTACAATGAGCAGTTCTTC
cdr3_aa: CSSSLGSSYNEQFF

j_call: TRBJ2-1
cdr3_length: 17
clone_size: once
v_call: TRBV5-5
d_call: NA
cdr3_nt: TGTGCCAGCAGCTTGGACCACAGTGGGTGCTTGTACAATGAGCAGTTCTTC
cdr3_aa: CASSLDHSGCLYNEQFF

j_call: TRBJ1-1
cdr3_length: 11
clone_size: many
v_call: TRBV21-1
d_call: NA
cdr3_nt: TGTGCCAGCAGCAAAGGCGCTGAAGCTTTCTTT
cdr3_aa: CASSKGAEAFF

j_call: TRBJ2-7
cdr3_length: 14
clone_size: few
v_call: TRBV25-1
d_call: TRBD1
cdr3_nt: TGTGCCAGCAGTCCGACGGACAGGGGCTACGAGCAGTACTTC
cdr3_aa: CASSPTDRGYEQYF

j_call: TRBJ2-5
cdr3_length: 16
clone_size: few
v_call: TRBV7-6
d_call: TRBD2
cdr3_nt: TGTGCCAGCAGCTTAGGGACTAGCGGGGGCCAAGAGACCCAGTACTTC
cdr3_aa: CASSLGTSGGQETQYF

j_call: TRBJ2-7
cdr3_length: 15
clone_size: few
v_call: TRBV27
d_call: TRBD1
cdr3_nt: TGTGCCAGCAGTTCATCATGGGACAGCTCCTACGAGCAGTACTTC
cdr3_aa: CASSSSWDSSYEQYF

j_call: TRBJ2-2
cdr3_length: 16
clone_size: NA
v_call: TRBV3-1
d_call: TRBD2
cdr3_nt: TGTGCCAGCAGAAAGACTAGCGGGAGGGTCGGCGGGGAGCTGTTTTTT
cdr3_aa: CASRKTSGRVGGELFF

j_call: TRBJ2-4
cdr3_length: 15
clone_size: few
v_call: TRBV5-1
d_call: TRBD2
cdr3_nt: TGCGCCAGCAGCTTCGTCGCGGGGGGGAAAAACATTCAGTACTTC
cdr3_aa: CASSFVAGGKNIQYF

j_call: TRBJ2-7
cdr3_length: 12
clone_size: many
v_call: TRBV18
d_call: NA
cdr3_nt: TGTGCCAGCTCACCGAGGGGTGGAGAGCAGTACTTC
cdr3_aa: CASSPRGGEQYF

j_call: TRBJ1-4
cdr3_length: 14
clone_size: few
v_call: TRBV30
d_call: TRBD1
cdr3_nt: TGTGCCTGGAGCTCCGGGACAGTTAATGAAAAACTGTTTTTT
cdr3_aa: CAWSSGTVNEKLFF

j_call: TRBJ2-1
cdr3_length: 14
clone_size: many
v_call: TRBV7-9
d_call: NA
cdr3_nt: TGTGCCAGCAGCTTGAACCTAGCCAACAATGAGCAGTTCTTC
cdr3_aa: CASSLNLANNEQFF

j_call: TRBJ2-1
cdr3_length: 16
clone_size: many
v_call: TRBV6-4
d_call: TRBD2
cdr3_nt: TGTGCCAGCAGTGTTAGCGGGGGGGCCTATCTCGGTGAGCAGTTCTTC
cdr3_aa: CASSVSGGAYLGEQFF

j_call: TRBJ2-5
cdr3_length: 14
clone_size: many
v_call: TRBV28
d_call: NA
cdr3_nt: TGTGCCAGCAGTTGGGACGGAATCCAAGAGACCCAGTACTTC
cdr3_aa: CASSWDGIQETQYF

j_call: TRBJ2-7
cdr3_length: 14
clone_size: many
v_call: TRBV10-3
d_call: NA
cdr3_nt: TGTGCCATCAGTGAGTCCGGGGACTCCTACGAGCAGTACTTC
cdr3_aa: CAISESGDSYEQYF

j_call: TRBJ1-6
cdr3_length: 13
clone_size: many
v_call: TRBV6-5
d_call: NA
cdr3_nt: TGTGCCAGCAGTTACTCCCCAAATTCACCCCTCCACTTT
cdr3_aa: CASSYSPNSPLHF

j_call: TRBJ2-7
cdr3_length: 14
clone_size: many
v_call: TRBV6-4
d_call: NA
cdr3_nt: TGTGCCAGCAGTGACTCGACAGAGCTCTACGAGCAGTACTTC
cdr3_aa: CASSDSTELYEQYF

j_call: TRBJ1-1
cdr3_length: 15
clone_size: many
v_call: TRBV5-1
d_call: NA
cdr3_nt: TGCGCCAGCAGCCCGACAACACTGATGAACACTGAAGCTTTCTTT
cdr3_aa: CASSPTTLMNTEAFF

j_call: TRBJ1-1
cdr3_length: 16
clone_size: many
v_call: TRBV20-1
d_call: NA
cdr3_nt: TGCAGTGCTAGGACGTCTGGGGGCCCCATGAACACTGAAGCTTTCTTT
cdr3_aa: CSARTSGGPMNTEAFF

j_call: TRBJ2-5
cdr3_length: 13
clone_size: NA
v_call: TRBV20-1
d_call: NA
cdr3_nt: TGCAGTGTTGACGGATGGGGCAAAGAGACCCAGTACTTC
cdr3_aa: CSVDGWGKETQYF

j_call: TRBJ1-1
cdr3_length: 17
clone_size: many
v_call: TRBV7-2
d_call: NA
cdr3_nt: TGTGCCAGCAGCTTAGGGGGCTCTCGGATTTCCAACACTGAAGCTTTCTTT
cdr3_aa: CASSLGGSRISNTEAFF

j_call: TRBJ2-7
cdr3_length: 13
clone_size: few
v_call: TRBV19
d_call: TRBD1
cdr3_nt: TGTGCCAGTCATCAGACAGGGTCCTACGAGCAGTACTTC
cdr3_aa: CASHQTGSYEQYF

j_call: TRBJ2-1
cdr3_length: 14
clone_size: many
v_call: TRBV5-1
d_call: NA
cdr3_nt: TGCGCCAGCAGCTTCGACAGGACTTACAATGAGCAGTTCTTC
cdr3_aa: CASSFDRTYNEQFF

j_call: TRBJ1-1
cdr3_length: 15
clone_size: few
v_call: TRBV7-2
d_call: TRBD1
cdr3_nt: TGTGCCAGCAGCCCCAGGACAGGGAGAGGCACTGAAGCTTTCTTT
cdr3_aa: CASSPRTGRGTEAFF

j_call: TRBJ1-5
cdr3_length: 15
clone_size: few
v_call: TRBV9
d_call: TRBD1
cdr3_nt: TGTGCCAGCAGCGTAGGGACAGGCTTAAATCAGCCCCAGCATTTT
cdr3_aa: CASSVGTGLNQPQHF

j_call: TRBJ2-1
cdr3_length: 12
clone_size: NA
v_call: TRBV3-1
d_call: NA
cdr3_nt: TGTGCCAGCAGCCAAGGATTACTGAAGCAGTTCTTC
cdr3_aa: CASSQGLLKQFF

j_call: TRBJ2-3
cdr3_length: 11
clone_size: many
v_call: TRBV29-1
d_call: NA
cdr3_nt: TGCAGCGTAATAACGGGGTCCTCTTCTTATTTT
cdr3_aa: CSVITGSSSYF